Here is one TCR beta chain with its context. Its antigen is still unknown. The ends were cut back, 3 bases at V and 2 bases at J, with 5 bases in the middle. Germline CDR1 SNHLY, CDR2 FYNNEI. This CDR3 is 12 amino acids long. Selected positively for CCR7 and CD45RO-negative, naive CD8 cells excluded terminally differentiated effector memory CD45RA+ cells. This specimen belongs to a study of shared clonotypes between healthy human individuals. Overall study results and limits: Sequencing of the sorted subsets was shown by rarefaction to be incomplete despite large depth.

This table comes from immunoSEQ multiplex PCR, and its TCRdb copy is limited to in-frame clones, with some not included. This table has about 1,800,000 clones, just under 95% appearing once. J is TRBJ2-7 and V is TRBV2; D unresolved. This receptor was obtained from a man between 18 and 29 years old in good health. The sequencing sample was made of naive CD8+ T cells sorted from blood. Here the CDR3 reads CASSDMAYEQYF. DNA for the CDR3: TGTGCCAGCAGTGACATGGCCTACGAGCAGTACTTC.